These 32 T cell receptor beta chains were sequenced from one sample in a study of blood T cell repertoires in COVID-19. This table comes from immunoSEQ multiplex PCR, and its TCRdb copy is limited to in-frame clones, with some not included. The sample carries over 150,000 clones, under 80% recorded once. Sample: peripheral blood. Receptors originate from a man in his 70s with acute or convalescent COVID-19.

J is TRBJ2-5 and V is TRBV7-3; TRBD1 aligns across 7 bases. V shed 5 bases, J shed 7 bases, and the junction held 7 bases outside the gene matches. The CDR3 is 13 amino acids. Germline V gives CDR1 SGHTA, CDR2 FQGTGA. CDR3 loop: CASSADRAATQYF. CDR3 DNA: TGTGCCAGCAGCGCCGACAGGGCTGCGACCCAGTACTTC. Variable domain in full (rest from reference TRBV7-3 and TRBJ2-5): GAGVSQTPSNKVTEKGKYVELRCDPISGHTALYWYRQSLGQGPEFLIYFQGTGAADDSGLPNDRFFAVRPEGSVSTLKIQRTERGDSAVYLCASSADRAATQYFGPGTRLLVL.

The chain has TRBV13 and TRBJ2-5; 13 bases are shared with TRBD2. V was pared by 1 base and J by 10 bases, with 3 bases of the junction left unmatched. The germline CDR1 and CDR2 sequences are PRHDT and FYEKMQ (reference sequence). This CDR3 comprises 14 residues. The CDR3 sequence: CASSLAGLAGDQYF. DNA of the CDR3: TGTGCCAGCAGCTTAGCCGGACTAGCGGGAGACCAGTACTTC.

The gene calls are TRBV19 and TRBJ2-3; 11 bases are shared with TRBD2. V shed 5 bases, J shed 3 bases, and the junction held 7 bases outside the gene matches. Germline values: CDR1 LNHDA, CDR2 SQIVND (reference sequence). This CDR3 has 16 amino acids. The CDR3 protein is CASSATSGMVTDTQYF. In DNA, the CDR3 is TGTGCCAGTAGTGCGACTAGCGGGATGGTGACAGATACGCAGTATTTT.

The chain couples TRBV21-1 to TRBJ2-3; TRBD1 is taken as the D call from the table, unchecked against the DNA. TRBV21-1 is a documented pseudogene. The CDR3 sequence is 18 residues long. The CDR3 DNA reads TGTGCCAGCAGCAAAGAGGGACGGGACAGGGGCGGCACAGATACGCAGTATTTT. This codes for CASSKEGRDRGGTDTQYF.

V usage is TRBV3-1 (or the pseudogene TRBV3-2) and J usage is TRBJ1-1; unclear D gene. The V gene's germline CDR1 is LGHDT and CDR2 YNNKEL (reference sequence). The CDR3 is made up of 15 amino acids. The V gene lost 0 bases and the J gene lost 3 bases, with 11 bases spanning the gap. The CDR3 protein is CASSQDETRDTEAFF. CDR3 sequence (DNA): TGTGCCAGCAGCCAAGATGAGACTCGCGACACTGAAGCTTTCTTT.

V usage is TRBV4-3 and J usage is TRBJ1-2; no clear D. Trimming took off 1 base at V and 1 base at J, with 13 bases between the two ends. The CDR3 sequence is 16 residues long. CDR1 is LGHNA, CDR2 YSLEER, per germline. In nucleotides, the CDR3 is TGCGCCAGCAGCCAAGGGCAGGAACGGAATAACTATGGCTACACCTTC. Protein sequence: CASSQGQERNNYGYTF.

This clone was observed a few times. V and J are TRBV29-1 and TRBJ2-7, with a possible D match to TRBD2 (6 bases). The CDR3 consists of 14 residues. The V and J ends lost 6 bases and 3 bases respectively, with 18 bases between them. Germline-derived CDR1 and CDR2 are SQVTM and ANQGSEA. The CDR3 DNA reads TGCAGCGTGGGGGGACGGGACTCCCTCTACGAGCAGTACTTC. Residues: CSVGGRDSLYEQYF.

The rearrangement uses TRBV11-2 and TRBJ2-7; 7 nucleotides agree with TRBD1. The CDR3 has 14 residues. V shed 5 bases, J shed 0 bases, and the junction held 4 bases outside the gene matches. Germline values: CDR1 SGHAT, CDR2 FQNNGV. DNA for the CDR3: TGTGCCAGCAGCCGACAGGGTTCCTCCTACGAGCAGTACTTC. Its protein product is CASSRQGSSYEQYF.

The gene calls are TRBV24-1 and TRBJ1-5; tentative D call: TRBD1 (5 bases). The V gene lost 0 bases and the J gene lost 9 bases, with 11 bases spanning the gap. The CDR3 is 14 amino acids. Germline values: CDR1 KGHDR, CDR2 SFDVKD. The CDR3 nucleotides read TGTGCCACCAGTGATTTGGACAGTCCGGTGCCCCAGCATTTT. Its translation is CATSDLDSPVPQHF.

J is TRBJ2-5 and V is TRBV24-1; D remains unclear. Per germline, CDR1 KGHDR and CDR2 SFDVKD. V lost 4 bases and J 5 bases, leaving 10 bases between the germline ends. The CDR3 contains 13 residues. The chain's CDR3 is CATSEGVVETQYF. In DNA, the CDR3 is TGTGCCACCAGTGAAGGAGTAGTGGAGACCCAGTACTTC.

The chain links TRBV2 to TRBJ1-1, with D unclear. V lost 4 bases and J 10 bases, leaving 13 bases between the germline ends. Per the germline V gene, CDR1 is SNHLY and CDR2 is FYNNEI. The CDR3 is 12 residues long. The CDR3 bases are TGTGCCAGCAGTGGCGGGCCGCTCGGAGCTTTCTTT. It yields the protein CASSGGPLGAFF.

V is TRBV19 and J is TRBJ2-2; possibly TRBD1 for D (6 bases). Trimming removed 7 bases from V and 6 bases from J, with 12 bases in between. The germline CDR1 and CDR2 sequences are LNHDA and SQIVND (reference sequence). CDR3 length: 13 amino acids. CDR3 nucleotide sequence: TGTGCCAGTACTGGGGGCGTGCCCGGGGAGCTGTTTTTT. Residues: CASTGGVPGELFF.

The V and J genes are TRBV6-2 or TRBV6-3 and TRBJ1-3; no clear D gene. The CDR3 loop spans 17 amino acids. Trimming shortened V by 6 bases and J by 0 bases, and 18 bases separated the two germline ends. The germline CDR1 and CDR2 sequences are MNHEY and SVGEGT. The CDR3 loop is CASSPSEGRGSGNTIYF. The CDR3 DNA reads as TGTGCCAGCAGCCCTAGTGAGGGAAGAGGCTCTGGAAACACCATATATTTT.

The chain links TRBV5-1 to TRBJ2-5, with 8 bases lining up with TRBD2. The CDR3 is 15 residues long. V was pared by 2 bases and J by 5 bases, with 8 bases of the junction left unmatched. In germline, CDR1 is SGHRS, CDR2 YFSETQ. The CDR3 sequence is CASSFDREGGETQYF. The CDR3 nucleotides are TGCGCCAGCAGCTTTGACCGGGAGGGCGGGGAGACCCAGTACTTC.

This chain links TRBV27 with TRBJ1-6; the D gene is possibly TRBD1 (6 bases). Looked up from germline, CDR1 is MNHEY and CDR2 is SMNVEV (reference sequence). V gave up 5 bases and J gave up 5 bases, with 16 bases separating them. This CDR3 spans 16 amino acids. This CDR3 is CASSMETGRNNSPLHF. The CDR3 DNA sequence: TGTGCCAGCAGTATGGAGACAGGCCGTAATAATTCACCCCTCCACTTT.

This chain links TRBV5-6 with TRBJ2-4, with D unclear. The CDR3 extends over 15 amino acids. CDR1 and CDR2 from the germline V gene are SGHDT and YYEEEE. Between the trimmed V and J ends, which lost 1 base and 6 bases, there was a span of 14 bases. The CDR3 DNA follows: TGTGCCAGCAGCTTGCTGTGGAGTGAGATAAACATTCAGTACTTC. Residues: CASSLLWSEINIQYF.

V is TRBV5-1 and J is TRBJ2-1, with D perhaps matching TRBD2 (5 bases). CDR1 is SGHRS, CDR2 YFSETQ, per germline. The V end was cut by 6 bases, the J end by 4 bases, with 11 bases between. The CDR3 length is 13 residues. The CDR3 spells CASMSGNYNEQFF. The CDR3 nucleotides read TGCGCCAGCATGTCCGGGAATTACAATGAGCAGTTCTTC.

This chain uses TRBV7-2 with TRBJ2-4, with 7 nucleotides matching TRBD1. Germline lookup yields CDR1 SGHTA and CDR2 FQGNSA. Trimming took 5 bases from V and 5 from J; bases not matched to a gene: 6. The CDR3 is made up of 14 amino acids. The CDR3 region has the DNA TGTGCCAGCAGCCCGTACAGGGGAGAAAACATTCAGTACTTC. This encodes CASSPYRGENIQYF.

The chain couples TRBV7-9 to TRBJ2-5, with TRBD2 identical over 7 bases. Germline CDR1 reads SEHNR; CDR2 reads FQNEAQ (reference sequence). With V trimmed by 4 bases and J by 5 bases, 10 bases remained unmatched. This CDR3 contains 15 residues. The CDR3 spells CASSSARGVGETQYF. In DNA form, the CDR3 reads TGTGCCAGCAGCTCCGCCCGGGGGGTGGGGGAGACCCAGTACTTC.

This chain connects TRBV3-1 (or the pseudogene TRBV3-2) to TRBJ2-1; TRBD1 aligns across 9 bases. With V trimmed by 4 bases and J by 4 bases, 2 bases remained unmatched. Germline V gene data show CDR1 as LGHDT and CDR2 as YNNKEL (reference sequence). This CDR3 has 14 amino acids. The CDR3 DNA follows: TGTGCCAGCAGCCTTGGGACAGGGTACAATGAGCAGTTCTTC. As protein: CASSLGTGYNEQFF.

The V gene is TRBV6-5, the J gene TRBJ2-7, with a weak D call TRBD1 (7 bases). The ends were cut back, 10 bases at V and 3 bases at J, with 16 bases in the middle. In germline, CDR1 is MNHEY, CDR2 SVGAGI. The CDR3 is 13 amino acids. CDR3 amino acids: CATLRDRYYEQYF. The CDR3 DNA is TGTGCCACGCTGCGGGACAGATACTACGAGCAGTACTTC.

CDR3 protein: CASSPDSLNTEAFF. The DNA of the CDR3 is TGCGCCAGCAGCCCCGACAGCTTGAACACTGAAGCTTTCTTT. J is TRBJ1-1 and V is TRBV5-1; tentatively, D is TRBD1 (5 bases). V gave up 4 bases and J gave up 0 bases, with 10 bases separating them. The CDR3 length is 14 residues. Germline CDR1 reads SGHRS; CDR2 reads YFSETQ.

CDR3 bases: TGTGCCAGTAGTAGTTCCCGGACTAGCGCCTTTAATGAGCAGTTCTTC. This translates into CASSSSRTSAFNEQFF. The V gene is TRBV19, the J gene TRBJ2-1; 9 bases match TRBD2. CDR3 size: 16 residues. The germline V gene has CDR1 LNHDA and CDR2 SQIVND (reference sequence). V gave up 4 bases and J gave up 7 bases; unmatched junction bases: 11.

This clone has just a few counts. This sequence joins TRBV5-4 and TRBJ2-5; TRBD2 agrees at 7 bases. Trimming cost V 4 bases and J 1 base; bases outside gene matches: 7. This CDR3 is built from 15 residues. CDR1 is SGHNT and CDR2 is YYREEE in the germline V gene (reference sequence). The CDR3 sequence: CASSPMGGGQETQYF. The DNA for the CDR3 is TGTGCCAGCAGCCCTATGGGGGGGGGCCAAGAGACCCAGTACTTC.

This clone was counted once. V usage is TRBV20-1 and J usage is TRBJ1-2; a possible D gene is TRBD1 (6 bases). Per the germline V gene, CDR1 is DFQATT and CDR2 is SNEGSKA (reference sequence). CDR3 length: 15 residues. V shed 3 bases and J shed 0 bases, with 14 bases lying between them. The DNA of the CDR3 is TGCAGTGCTAGTTCGGGGGGGCAGGCTAACTATGGCTACACCTTC. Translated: CSASSGGQANYGYTF.

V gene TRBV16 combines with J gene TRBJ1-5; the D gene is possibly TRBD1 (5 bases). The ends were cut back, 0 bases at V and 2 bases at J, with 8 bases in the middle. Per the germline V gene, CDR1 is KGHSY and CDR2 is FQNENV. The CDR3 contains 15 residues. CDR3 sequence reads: CASSQSRDGNQPQHF. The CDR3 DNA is TGTGCCAGCAGCCAATCCAGGGATGGCAATCAGCCCCAGCATTTT.

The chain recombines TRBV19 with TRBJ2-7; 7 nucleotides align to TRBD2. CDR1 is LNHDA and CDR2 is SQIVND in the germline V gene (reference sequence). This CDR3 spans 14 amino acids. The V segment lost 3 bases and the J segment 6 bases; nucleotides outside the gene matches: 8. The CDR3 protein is CASSIGGSGGEQYF. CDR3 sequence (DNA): TGTGCCAGTAGTATTGGCGGGAGTGGTGGCGAGCAGTACTTC.

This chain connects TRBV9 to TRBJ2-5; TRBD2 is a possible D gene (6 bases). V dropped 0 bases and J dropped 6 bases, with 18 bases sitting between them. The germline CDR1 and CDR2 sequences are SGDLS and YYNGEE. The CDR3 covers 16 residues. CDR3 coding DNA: TGTGCCAGCAGCGTAGATGGGGGGATGGGCGGGCAGACCCAGTACTTC. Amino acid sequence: CASSVDGGMGGQTQYF.

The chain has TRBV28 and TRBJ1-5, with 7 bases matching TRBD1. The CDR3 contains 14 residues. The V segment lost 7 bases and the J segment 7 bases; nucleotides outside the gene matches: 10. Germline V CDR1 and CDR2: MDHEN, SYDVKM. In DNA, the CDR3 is TGTGCCAGCAACGAAGGGGGCGCAGGGCAGCCCCAGCATTTT. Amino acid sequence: CASNEGGAGQPQHF. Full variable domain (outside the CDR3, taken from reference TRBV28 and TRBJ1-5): DVKVTQSSRYLVKRTGEKVFLECVQDMDHENMFWYRQDPGLGLRLIYFSYDVKMKEKGDIPEGYSVSREKKERFSLILESASTNQTSMYLCASNEGGAGQPQHFGDGTRLSIL.

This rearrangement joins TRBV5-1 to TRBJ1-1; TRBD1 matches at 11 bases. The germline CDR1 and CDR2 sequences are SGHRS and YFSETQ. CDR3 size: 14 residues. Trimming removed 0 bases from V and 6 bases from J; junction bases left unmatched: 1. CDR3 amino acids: CASSLGDRGSEAFF. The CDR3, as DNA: TGCGCCAGCAGCTTGGGGGACAGGGGGTCTGAAGCTTTCTTT.

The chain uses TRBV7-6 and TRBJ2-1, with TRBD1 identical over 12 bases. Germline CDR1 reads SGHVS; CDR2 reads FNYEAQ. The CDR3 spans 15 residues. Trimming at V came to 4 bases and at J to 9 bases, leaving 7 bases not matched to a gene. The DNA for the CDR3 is TGTGCCAGCAGCTCGGGACAGGGGGCGCGGAGTGAGCAGTTCTTC. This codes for CASSSGQGARSEQFF.

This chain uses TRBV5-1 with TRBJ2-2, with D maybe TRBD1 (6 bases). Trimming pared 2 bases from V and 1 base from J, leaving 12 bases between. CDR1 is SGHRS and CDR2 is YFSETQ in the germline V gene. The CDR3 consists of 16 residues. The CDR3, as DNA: TGCGCCAGCAGCTTAGGGCCAGGGGAGAACACCGGGGAGCTGTTTTTT. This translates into CASSLGPGENTGELFF.